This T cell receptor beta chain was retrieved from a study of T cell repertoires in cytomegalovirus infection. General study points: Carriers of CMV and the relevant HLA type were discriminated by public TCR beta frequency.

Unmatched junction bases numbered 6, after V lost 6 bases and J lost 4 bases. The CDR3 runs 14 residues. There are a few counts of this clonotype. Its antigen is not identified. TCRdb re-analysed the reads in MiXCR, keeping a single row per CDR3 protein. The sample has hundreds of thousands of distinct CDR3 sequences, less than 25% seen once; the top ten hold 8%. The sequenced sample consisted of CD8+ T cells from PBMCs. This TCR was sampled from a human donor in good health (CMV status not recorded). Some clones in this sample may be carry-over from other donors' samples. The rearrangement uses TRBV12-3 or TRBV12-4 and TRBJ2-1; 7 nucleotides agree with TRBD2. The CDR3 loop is CASRPSGLYNEQFF. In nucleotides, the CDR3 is TGTGCCAGCAGGCCTAGCGGATTGTACAATGAGCAGTTCTTC.